Sequencing of this TCR beta chain was carried out in a study of Ad26.COV2.S vaccination and SARS-CoV-2 variants. Trimming shortened V by 9 bases and J by 6 bases, and 11 bases separated the two germline ends. This CDR3 is 11 amino acids long. Germline V CDR1 and CDR2: SNHLY, FYNNEI. Assay used: immunoSEQ multiplex PCR; TCRdb lists only in-frame clones, some missing. Of hundreds of thousands of clones in the sample, approximately 88% were seen once. Documented treatment: 15 to 20 received Ad26.COV2.S at low or high dose, single or two shots; 5 received placebo; per-sample allocation not given. Sampling happened 63 days after the first vaccine or placebo injection.

The clonotype was recovered from a person between 18 and 59 years old who received the Ad26.COV2.S COVID-19 vaccine or a placebo. The source was peripheral blood, collected in a trial of Ad26.COV2.S vaccine versus placebo. The rearrangement joins TRBV2 to TRBJ1-1, with D possibly being TRBD1 (6 bases). CDR3 residues: CARSGDSEAFF. CDR3 in DNA: TGTGCCAGGTCAGGGGACTCTGAAGCTTTCTTT.